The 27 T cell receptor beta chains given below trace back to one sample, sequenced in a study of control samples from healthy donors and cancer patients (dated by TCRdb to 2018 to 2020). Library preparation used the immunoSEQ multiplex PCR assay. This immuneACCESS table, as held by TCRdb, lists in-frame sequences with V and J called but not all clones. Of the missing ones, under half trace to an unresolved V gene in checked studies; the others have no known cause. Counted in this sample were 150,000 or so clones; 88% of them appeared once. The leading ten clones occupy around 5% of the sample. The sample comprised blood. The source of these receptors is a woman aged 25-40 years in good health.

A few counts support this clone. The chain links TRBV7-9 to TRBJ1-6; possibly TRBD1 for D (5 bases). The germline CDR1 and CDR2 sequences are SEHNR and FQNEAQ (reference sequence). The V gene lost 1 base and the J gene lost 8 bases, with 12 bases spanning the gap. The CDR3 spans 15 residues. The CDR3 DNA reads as TGTGCCAGCAGCTTAGGCCCAGGGCCCGATTCACCCCTCCACTTT. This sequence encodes CASSLGPGPDSPLHF.

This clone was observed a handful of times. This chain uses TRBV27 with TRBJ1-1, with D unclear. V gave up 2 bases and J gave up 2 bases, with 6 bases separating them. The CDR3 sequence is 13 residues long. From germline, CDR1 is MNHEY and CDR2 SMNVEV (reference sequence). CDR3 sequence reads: CASSLVPNTEAFF. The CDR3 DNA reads TGTGCCAGCAGTTTAGTTCCCAACACTGAAGCTTTCTTT.

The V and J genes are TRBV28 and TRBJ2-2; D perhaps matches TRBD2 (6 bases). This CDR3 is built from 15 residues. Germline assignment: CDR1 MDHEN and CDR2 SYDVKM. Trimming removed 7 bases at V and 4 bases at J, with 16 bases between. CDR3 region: CASMRNGGGTGELFF. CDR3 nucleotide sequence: TGTGCCAGCATGCGAAATGGGGGAGGCACCGGGGAGCTGTTTTTT.

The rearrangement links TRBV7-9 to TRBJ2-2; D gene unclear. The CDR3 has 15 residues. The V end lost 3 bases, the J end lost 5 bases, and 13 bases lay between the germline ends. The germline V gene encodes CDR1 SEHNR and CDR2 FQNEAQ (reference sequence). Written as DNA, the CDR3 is TGTGCCAGCAGCTTCACAGCAGTAGGGACCGGGGAGCTGTTTTTT. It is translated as CASSFTAVGTGELFF.

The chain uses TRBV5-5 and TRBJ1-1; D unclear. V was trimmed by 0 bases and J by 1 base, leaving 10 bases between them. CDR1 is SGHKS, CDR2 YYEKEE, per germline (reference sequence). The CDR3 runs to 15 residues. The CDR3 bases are TGTGCCAGCAGCTTGGACCCCAGCCAGAACACTGAAGCTTTCTTT. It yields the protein CASSLDPSQNTEAFF. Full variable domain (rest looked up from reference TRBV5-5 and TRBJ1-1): DAGVTQSPTHLIKTRGQQVTLRCSPISGHKSVSWYQQVLGQGPQFIFQYYEKEERGRGNFPDRFSARQFPNYSSELNVNALLLGDSALYLCASSLDPSQNTEAFFGQGTRLTVV.

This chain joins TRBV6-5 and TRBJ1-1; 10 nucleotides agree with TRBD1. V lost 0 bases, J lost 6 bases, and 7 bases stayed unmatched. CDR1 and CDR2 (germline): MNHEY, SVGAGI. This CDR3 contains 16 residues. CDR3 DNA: TGTGCCAGCAGTTACTCCGATAGGACAGGGGGTCCTGAAGCTTTCTTT. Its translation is CASSYSDRTGGPEAFF.

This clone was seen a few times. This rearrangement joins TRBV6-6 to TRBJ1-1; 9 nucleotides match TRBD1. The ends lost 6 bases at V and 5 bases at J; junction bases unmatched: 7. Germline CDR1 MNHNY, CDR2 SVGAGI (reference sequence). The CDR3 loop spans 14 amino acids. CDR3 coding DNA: TGTGCCAGCAGGGAACAGGGGGCTTCGACTGAAGCTTTCTTT. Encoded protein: CASREQGASTEAFF.

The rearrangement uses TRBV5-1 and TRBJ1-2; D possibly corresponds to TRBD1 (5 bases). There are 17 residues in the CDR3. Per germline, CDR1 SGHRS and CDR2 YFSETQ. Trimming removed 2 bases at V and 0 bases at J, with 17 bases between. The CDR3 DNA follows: TGCGCCAGCAGCTTTTTTTCGGGCAGGACATCTAACTATGGCTACACCTTC. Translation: CASSFFSGRTSNYGYTF.

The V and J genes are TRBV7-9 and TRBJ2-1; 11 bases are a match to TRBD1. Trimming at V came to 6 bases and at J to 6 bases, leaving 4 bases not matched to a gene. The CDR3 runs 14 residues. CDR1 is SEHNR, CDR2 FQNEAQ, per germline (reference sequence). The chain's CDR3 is CASRAGQGVNEQFF. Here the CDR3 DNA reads TGTGCCAGCAGAGCGGGACAGGGGGTCAATGAGCAGTTCTTC.

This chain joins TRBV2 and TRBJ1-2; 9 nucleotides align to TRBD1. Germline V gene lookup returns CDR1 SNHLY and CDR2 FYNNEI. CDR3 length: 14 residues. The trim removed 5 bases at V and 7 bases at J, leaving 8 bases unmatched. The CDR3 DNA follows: TGTGCCAGCAGTACGATAACAGGGGGCCGTGGCTACACCTTC. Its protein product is CASSTITGGRGYTF.

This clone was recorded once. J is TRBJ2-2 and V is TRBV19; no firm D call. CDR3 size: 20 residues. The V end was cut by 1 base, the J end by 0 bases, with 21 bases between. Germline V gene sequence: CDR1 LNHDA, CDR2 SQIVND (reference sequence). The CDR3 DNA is TGTGCCAGTAGTATAGCCCGACTGCGAATGACAAACGCGAACACCGGGGAGCTGTTTTTT. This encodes CASSIARLRMTNANTGELFF.

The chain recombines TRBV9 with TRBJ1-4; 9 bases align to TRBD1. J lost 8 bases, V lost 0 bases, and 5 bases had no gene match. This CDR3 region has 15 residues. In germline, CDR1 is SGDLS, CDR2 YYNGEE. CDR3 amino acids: CASSVEGTGREKLFF. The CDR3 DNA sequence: TGTGCCAGCAGCGTAGAGGGGACAGGGAGGGAAAAACTGTTTTTT.

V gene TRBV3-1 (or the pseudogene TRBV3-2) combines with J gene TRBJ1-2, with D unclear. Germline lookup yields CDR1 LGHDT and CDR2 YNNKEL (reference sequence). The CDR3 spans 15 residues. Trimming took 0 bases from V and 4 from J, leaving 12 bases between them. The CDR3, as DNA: TGTGCCAGCAGCCAAGATCGTGGGAGGGCCTATGGCTACACCTTC. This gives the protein CASSQDRGRAYGYTF.

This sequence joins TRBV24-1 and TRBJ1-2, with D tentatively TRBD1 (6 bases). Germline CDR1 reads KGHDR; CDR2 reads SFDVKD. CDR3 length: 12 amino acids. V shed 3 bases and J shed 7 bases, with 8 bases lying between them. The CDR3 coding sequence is TGTGCCACCAGTGATACGACAGGTGGCTACACCTTC. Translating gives CATSDTTGGYTF.

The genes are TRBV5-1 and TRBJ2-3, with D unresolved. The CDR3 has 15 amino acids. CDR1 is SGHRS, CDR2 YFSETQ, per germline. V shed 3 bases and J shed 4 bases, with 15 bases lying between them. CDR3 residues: CASSSDALDADTQYF. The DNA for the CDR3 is TGCGCCAGCAGCTCGGACGCCCTGGATGCAGATACGCAGTATTTT. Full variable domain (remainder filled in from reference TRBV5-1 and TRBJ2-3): KAGVTQTPRYLIKTRGQQVTLSCSPISGHRSVSWYQQTPGQGLQFLFEYFSETQRNKGNFPGRFSGRQFSNSRSEMNVSTLELGDSALYLCASSSDALDADTQYFGPGTRLTVL.

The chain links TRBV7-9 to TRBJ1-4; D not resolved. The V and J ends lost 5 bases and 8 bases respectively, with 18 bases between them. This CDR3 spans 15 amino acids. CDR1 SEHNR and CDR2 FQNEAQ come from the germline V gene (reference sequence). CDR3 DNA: TGTGCCAGCAGCCCCACCGGGTATTCTCAGGAAAAACTGTTTTTT. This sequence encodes CASSPTGYSQEKLFF.

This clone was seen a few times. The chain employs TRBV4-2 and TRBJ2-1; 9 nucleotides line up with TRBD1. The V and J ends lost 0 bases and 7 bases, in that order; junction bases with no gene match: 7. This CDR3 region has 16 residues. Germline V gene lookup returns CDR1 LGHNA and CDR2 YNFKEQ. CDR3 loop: CASSQDRGTGWNEQFF. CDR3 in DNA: TGTGCCAGCAGCCAAGATAGGGGGACAGGGTGGAATGAGCAGTTCTTC.

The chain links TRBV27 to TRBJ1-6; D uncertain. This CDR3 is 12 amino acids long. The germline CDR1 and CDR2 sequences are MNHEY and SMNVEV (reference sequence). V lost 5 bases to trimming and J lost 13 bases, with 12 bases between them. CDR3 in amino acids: CASSPTRLPLHF. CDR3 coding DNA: TGTGCCAGCAGTCCCACCCGGTTGCCCCTCCACTTT.

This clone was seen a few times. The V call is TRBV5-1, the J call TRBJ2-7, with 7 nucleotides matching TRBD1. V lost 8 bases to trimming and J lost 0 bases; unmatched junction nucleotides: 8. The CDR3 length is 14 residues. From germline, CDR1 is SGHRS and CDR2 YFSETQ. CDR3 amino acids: CASTPGQSSYEQYF. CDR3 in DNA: TGCGCCAGTACCCCGGGACAGAGCTCCTACGAGCAGTACTTC.

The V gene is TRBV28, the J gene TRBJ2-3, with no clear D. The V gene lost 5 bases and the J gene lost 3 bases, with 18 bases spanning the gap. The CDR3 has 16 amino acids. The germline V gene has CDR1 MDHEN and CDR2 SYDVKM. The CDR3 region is CASSPSPGFGTDTQYF. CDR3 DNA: TGTGCCAGCAGTCCTTCCCCCGGGTTTGGAACAGATACGCAGTATTTT.

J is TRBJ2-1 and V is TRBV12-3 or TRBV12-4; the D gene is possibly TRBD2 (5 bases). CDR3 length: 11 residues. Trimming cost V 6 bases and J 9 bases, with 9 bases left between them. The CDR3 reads CASSYAGEQFF. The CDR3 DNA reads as TGTGCCAGCAGCTATGCGGGTGAGCAGTTCTTC.

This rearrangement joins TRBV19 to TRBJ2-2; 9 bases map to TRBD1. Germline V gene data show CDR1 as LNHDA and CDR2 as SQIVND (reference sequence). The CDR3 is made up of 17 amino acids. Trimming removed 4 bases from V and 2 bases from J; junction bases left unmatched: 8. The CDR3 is CASSNPPGQGNTGELFF. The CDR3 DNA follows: TGTGCCAGTAGTAACCCCCCGGGACAGGGAAACACCGGGGAGCTGTTTTTT.

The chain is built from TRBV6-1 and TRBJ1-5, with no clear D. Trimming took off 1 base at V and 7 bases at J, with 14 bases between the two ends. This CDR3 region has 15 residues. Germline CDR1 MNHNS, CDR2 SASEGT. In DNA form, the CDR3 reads TGTGCCAGCAGTGAAGTAATAGCGACTTCCCAGCCCCAGCATTTT. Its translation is CASSEVIATSQPQHF.

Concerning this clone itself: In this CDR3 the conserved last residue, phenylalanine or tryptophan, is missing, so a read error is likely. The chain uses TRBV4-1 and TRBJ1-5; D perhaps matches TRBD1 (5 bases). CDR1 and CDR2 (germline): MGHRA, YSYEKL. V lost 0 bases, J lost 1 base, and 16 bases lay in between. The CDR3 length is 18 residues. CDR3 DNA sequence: TGCGCCAGCAGCCAAGAGCCACAGGCGGCCACGAGCAATCAGCCCCAGCATCTT. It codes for CASSQEPQAATSNQPQHL.

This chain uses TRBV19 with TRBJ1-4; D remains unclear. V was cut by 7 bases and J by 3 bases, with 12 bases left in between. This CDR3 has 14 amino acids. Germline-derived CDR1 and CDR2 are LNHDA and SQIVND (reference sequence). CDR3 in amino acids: CASNRRVSNEKLFF. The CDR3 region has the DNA TGTGCCAGTAATCGACGGGTTTCTAATGAAAAACTGTTTTTT.

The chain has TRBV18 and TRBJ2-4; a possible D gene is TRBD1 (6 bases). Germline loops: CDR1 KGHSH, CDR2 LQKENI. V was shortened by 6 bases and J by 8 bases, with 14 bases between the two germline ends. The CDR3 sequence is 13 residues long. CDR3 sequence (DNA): TGTGCCAGCTCCCCTACAGGGATGGACATTCAGTACTTC. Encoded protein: CASSPTGMDIQYF.

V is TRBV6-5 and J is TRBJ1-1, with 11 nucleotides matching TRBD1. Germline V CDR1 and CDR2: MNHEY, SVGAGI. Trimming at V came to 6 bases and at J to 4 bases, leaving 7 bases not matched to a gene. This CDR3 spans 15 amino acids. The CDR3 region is CASSRTGQGGTEAFF. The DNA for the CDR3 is TGTGCCAGCAGCAGAACGGGACAGGGGGGCACTGAAGCTTTCTTT.